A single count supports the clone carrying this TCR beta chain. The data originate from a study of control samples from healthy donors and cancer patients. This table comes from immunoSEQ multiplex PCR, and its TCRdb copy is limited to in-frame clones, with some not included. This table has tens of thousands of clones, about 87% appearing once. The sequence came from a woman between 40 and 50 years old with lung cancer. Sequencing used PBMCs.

The CDR3 region has the DNA TGTGCCAGCAGTCCTCAGGGAGGGCAAGAGACCCAGTACTTC. Translation gives CASSPQGGQETQYF. This chain links TRBV6-4 with TRBJ2-5; 7 bases line up with TRBD2. In germline, CDR1 is MRHNA, CDR2 SNTAGT. This CDR3 has 14 residues. V dropped 5 bases and J dropped 2; count of bases not matched to a gene: 5.